The 10 T cell receptor beta chains listed next were all sequenced from one sample in a study of T cells after yellow fever vaccination. TCRdb fed the 5' RACE reads into MiXCR, producing one record per CDR3 protein. Altogether a few hundred thousand distinct CDR3 sequences are present, 7.5% to 9.5% being singletons, with the ten largest covering around 3.1%. This material consisted of CD4+ T cells sorted from PBMCs, taken 5 days after the yellow fever booster vaccination. The source is a young man who received the YFV17D yellow fever vaccine.

This clonotype was observed a handful of times. The chain employs TRBV12-3 or TRBV12-4 and TRBJ1-2; 9 bases fit TRBD1. This CDR3 contains 14 residues. J was trimmed by 4 bases and V by 6 bases; bases with no gene match: 6. The CDR3 loop is CASSPDRGVYGYTF. DNA for the CDR3: TGTGCCAGCAGCCCCGACAGGGGGGTCTATGGCTACACCTTC.

In its sample, this clonotype was seen a few times. The chain links TRBV12-3 or TRBV12-4 to TRBJ2-3; 10 bases agree with TRBD1. Trimming removed 4 bases from V and 6 bases from J; junction bases left unmatched: 13. This CDR3 has 17 amino acids. Written as DNA, the CDR3 is TGTGCCAGCAGTTATCGGTTAGGGACAGGGGTTTTTGATACGCAGTATTTT. This sequence encodes CASSYRLGTGVFDTQYF.

This clonotype was observed a handful of times. V gene TRBV7-9 combines with J gene TRBJ2-1; 7 nucleotides agree with TRBD2. Germline assignment: CDR1 SEHNR and CDR2 FQNEAQ (reference sequence). There are 16 residues in the CDR3. J lost 1 base, V lost 0 bases, and 3 bases had no gene match. This chain's CDR3 is CASSLAGGRSYNEQFF. As DNA, the CDR3 is TGTGCCAGCAGCTTAGCAGGCGGGAGATCCTACAATGAGCAGTTCTTC.

The chain links TRBV6-5 to TRBJ1-2; 8 nucleotides agree with TRBD1. Per germline, CDR1 MNHEY and CDR2 SVGAGI. The CDR3 has 13 residues. V shed 6 bases and J 8 bases; nucleotides not matched to a gene: 8. The CDR3, as DNA: TGTGCCAGCAGAGCCGGGACAGGAGGGGGCTACACCTTC. Translated: CASRAGTGGGYTF.

This clonotype was counted a few times. The rearrangement links TRBV5-4 to TRBJ1-6; tentatively, D is TRBD1 (5 bases). CDR1 and CDR2 from the germline V gene are SGHNT and YYREEE (reference sequence). The CDR3 is made up of 14 amino acids. Trimming pared 4 bases from V and 4 bases from J, leaving 9 bases between. The CDR3 DNA reads as TGTGCCAGCAGCGTTCAGGGTTATAATTCACCCCTCCACTTT. Protein: CASSVQGYNSPLHF.

This clonotype appeared a few times. V gene TRBV29-1 combines with J gene TRBJ2-3; the D is unclear. With 4 bases removed from V and 7 bases from J, the gap between germline ends came to 18 bases. The CDR3 sequence is 14 residues long. Germline CDR1 is SQVTM and CDR2 is ANQGSEA. As DNA, the CDR3 is TGCAGCGTTGTAGCAGACACCCTCGCCCATACGCAGTATTTT. This gives the protein CSVVADTLAHTQYF.

This clonotype has just a few counts. In DNA form, the CDR3 reads TGCAGCGTTGCTGACTCGTCCTACAATGAGCAGTTCTTC. This sequence encodes CSVADSSYNEQFF. V usage is TRBV29-1 and J usage is TRBJ2-1; no firm D call. This CDR3 has 13 residues. CDR1 SQVTM and CDR2 ANQGSEA come from the germline V gene. V shed 4 bases and J shed 1 base, with 8 bases lying between them.

This clonotype has ten or more counts. The chain carries TRBV4-1 and TRBJ1-2; D uncertain. This CDR3 contains 13 residues. Trimming cost V 1 base and J 4 bases, with 7 bases left between them. Germline V gene sequence: CDR1 MGHRA, CDR2 YSYEKL. The CDR3 spells CASSQAYAYGYTF. The CDR3 DNA is TGCGCCAGCAGCCAAGCCTACGCCTATGGCTACACCTTC.

The J gene is TRBJ2-2, the V gene TRBV2, with TRBD1 as a possible D gene (5 bases). CDR1 and CDR2 from the germline V gene are SNHLY and FYNNEI. The V end was cut by 5 bases, the J end by 4 bases, with 11 bases between. The CDR3 runs 14 residues. The CDR3 protein is CASSFYRSTGELFF. CDR3 coding DNA: TGTGCCAGCAGTTTCTACAGGAGCACCGGGGAGCTGTTTTTT.

This clonotype was detected only a few times. V is TRBV12-3 or TRBV12-4 and J is TRBJ2-1; 11 nucleotides match TRBD2. J gave up 7 bases and V 8 bases, and 7 bases lay outside the gene matches. The CDR3 loop spans 14 amino acids. The CDR3 region is CASLSGGALNEQFF. CDR3 nucleotides: TGTGCCAGCCTTAGCGGGGGGGCCCTTAATGAGCAGTTCTTC.